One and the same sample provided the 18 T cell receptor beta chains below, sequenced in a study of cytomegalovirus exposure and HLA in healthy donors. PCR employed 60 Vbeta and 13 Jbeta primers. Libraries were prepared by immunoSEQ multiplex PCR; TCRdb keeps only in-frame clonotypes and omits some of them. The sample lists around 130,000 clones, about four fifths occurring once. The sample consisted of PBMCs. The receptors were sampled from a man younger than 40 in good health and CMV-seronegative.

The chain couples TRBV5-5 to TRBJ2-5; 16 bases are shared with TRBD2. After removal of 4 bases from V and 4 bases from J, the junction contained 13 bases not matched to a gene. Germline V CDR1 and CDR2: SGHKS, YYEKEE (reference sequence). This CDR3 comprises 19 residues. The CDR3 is CASSIVPGLAGGPGETQYF. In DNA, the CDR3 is TGTGCCAGCAGCATAGTACCGGGACTAGCGGGAGGGCCTGGAGAGACCCAGTACTTC.

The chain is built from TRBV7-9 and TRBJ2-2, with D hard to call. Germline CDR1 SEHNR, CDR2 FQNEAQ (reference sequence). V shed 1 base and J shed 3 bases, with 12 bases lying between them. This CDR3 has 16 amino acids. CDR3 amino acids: CASSLESVRYTGELFF. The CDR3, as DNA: TGTGCCAGCAGCTTAGAATCGGTCCGCTACACCGGGGAGCTGTTTTTT.

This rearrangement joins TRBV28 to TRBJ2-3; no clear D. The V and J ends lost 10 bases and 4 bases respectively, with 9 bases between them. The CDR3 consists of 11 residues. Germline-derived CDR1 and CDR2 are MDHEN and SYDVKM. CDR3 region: CATREADTQYF. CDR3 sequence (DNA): TGTGCCACCCGCGAGGCAGATACGCAGTATTTT.

Here the CDR3 DNA reads TGCGCCAGCAGCTTGGGGGGGGAAGAGACCCAGTACTTC. Its protein is CASSLGGEETQYF. The chain uses TRBV5-1 and TRBJ2-5; a possible D gene is TRBD2 (6 bases). The CDR3 is made up of 13 amino acids. V was trimmed by 0 bases and J by 3 bases, leaving 6 bases between them. Germline CDR1 and CDR2: SGHRS and YFSETQ. The full variable domain, rest sourced from reference TRBV5-1 and TRBJ2-5, is KAGVTQTPRYLIKTRGQQVTLSCSPISGHRSVSWYQQTPGQGLQFLFEYFSETQRNKGNFPGRFSGRQFSNSRSEMNVSTLELGDSALYLCASSLGGEETQYFGPGTRLLVL.

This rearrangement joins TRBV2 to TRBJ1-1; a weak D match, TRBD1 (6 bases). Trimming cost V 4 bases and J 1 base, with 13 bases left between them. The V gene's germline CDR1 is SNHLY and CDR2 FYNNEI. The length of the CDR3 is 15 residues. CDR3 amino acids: CASSGRTDRNTEAFF. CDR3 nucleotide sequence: TGTGCCAGCAGTGGACGGACGGACAGGAACACTGAAGCTTTCTTT.

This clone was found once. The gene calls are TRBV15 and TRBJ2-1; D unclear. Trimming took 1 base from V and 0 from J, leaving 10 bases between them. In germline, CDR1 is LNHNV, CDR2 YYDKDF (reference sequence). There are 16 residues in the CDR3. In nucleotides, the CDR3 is TGTGCCACCAGCAGAGTGGGCAGCACCTCCTACAATGAGCAGTTCTTC. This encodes CATSRVGSTSYNEQFF.

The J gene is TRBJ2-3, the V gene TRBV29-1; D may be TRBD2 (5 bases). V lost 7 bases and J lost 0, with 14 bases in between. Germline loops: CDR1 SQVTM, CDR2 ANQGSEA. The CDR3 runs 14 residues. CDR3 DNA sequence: TGCAGCGGTGGGCCGGGGATTAGCACAGATACGCAGTATTTT. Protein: CSGGPGISTDTQYF.

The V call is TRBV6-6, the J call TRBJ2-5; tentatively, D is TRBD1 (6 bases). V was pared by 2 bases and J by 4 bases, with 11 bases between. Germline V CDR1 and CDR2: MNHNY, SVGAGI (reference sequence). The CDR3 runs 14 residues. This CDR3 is CASSYGGGAETQYF. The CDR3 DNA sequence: TGTGCCAGCAGTTACGGTGGGGGCGCAGAGACCCAGTACTTC.

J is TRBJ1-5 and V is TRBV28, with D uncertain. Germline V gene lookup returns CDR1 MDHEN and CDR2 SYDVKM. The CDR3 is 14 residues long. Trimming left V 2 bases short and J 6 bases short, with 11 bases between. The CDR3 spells CASSLVHNSQPQHF. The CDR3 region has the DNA TGTGCCAGCAGTTTAGTCCACAACAGTCAGCCCCAGCATTTT.

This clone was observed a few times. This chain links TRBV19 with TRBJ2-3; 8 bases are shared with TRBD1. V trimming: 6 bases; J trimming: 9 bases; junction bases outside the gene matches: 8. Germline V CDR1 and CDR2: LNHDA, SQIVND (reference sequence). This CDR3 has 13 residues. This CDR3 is CASSRQGSNTQYF. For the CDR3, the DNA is TGTGCCAGTAGCCGACAGGGGAGTAACACGCAGTATTTT.

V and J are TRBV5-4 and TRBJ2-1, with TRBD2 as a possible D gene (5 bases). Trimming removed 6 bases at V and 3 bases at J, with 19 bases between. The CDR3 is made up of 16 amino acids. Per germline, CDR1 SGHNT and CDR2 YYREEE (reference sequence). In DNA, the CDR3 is TGTGCCAGCACCCGAGAACTTGGGAGTGGCTACAATGAGCAGTTCTTC. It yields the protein CASTRELGSGYNEQFF.

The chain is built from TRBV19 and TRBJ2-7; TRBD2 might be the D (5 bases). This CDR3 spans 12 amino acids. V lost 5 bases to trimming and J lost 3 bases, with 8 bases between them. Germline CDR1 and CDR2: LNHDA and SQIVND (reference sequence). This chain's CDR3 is CASSSDYYEQYF. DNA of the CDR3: TGTGCCAGTAGTTCCGACTACTACGAGCAGTACTTC.

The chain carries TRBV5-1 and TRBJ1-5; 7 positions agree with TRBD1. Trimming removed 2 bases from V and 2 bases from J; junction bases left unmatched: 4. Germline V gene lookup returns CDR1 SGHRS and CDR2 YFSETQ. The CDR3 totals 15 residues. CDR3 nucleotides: TGCGCCAGCAGCTTAACAGGGGATGGCAATCAGCCCCAGCATTTT. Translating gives CASSLTGDGNQPQHF.

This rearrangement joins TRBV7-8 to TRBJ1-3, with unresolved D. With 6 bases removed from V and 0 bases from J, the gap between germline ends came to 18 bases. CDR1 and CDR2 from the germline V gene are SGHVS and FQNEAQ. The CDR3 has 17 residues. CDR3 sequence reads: CASSRGRLRSSGNTIYF. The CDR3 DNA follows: TGTGCCAGCAGTCGGGGTCGGCTTCGTAGCTCTGGAAACACCATATATTTT.

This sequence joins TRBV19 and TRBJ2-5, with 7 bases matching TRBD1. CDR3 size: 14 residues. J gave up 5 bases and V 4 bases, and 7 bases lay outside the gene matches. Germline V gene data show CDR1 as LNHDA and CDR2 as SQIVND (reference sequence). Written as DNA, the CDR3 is TGTGCCAGTAGTACAGGGACAGCCGTGGAGACCCAGTACTTC. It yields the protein CASSTGTAVETQYF.

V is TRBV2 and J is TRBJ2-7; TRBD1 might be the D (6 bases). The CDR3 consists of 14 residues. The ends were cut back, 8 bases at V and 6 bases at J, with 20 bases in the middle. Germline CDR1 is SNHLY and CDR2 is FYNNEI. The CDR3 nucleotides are TGTGCCAGCTTGGGGGCAGGGTCCCCTCCCGAGCAGTACTTC. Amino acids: CASLGAGSPPEQYF.

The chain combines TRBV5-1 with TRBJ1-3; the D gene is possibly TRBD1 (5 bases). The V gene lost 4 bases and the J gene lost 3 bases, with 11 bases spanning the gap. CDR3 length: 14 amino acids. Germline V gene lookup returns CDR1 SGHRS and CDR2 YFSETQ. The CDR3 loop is CASSPQGGGNTIYF. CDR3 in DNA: TGCGCCAGCAGCCCGCAGGGAGGTGGAAACACCATATATTTT.

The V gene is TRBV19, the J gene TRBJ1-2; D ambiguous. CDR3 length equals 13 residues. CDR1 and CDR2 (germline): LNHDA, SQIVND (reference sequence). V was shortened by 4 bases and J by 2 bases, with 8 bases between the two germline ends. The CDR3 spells CASSRALNYGYTF. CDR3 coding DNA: TGTGCCAGTAGTAGAGCTCTCAACTATGGCTACACCTTC.